The clone carrying this TCR beta chain was detected ten times or more. From the 5' RACE reads, TCRdb called clonotypes with MiXCR, one entry per CDR3 protein. Among tens of thousands of distinct CDR3 sequences listed, 3% to 4% were seen once. This record comes from a study of early T cells in non-severe SARS-CoV-2 infection. As for the study in general: Whole-blood bulk RNA, unsorted, was sequenced, and chains were unpaired.

The receptor comes from an adult who was a healthcare worker with PCR-confirmed SARS-CoV-2 infection or an uninfected control (not recorded which). The specimen sequenced was whole blood.

CDR3 nucleotide sequence: TGTGCCAGCAGTTTACGTACCTACGAGCAGTACTTC. Protein sequence: CASSLRTYEQYF. The genes are TRBV28 and TRBJ2-7; no clear D. The germline V gene has CDR1 MDHEN and CDR2 SYDVKM. The CDR3 totals 12 residues. V lost 2 bases, J lost 2 bases, and 4 bases lay in between. Drawing the rest from reference TRBV28 and TRBJ2-7, the complete variable domain is DVKVTQSSRYLVKRTGEKVFLECVQDMDHENMFWYRQDPGLGLRLIYFSYDVKMKEKGDIPEGYSVSREKKERFSLILESASTNQTSMYLCASSLRTYEQYFGPGTRLTVT.